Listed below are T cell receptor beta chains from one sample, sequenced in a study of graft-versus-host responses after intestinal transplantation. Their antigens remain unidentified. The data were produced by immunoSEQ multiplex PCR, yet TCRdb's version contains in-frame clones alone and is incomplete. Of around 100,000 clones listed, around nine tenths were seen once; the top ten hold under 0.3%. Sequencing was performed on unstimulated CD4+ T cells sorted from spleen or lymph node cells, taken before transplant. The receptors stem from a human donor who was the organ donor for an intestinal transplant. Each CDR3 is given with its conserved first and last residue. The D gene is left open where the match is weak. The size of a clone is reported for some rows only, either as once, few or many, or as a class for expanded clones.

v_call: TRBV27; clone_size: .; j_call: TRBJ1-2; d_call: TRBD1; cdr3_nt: TGTGCCAGCAGTTTAGCAGGGGGGTATGGCTACACCTTC; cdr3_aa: CASSLAGGYGYTF
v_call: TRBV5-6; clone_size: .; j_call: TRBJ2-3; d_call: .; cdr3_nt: TGTGCCAGCAGCTTGGGACCTAATACGCAGTATTTT; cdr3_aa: CASSLGPNTQYF
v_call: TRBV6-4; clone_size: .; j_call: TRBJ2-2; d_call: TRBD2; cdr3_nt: TGTGCCAGCAGTGCCCTAGCGGGATCGGTTACCGGGGAGCTGTTTTTT; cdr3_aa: CASSALAGSVTGELFF
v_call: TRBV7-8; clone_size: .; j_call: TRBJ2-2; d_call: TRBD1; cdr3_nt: TGTGCCAGCAGCTCTACAGGGGTCACCGGGGAGCTGTTTTTT; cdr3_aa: CASSSTGVTGELFF
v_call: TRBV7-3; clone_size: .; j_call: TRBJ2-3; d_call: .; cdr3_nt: TGTGCCAGCAGCTTATTTTCCACAGATACGCAGTATTTT; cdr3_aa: CASSLFSTDTQYF
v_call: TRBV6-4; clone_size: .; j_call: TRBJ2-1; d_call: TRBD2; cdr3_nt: TGTGCCAGCAGTGCCAAGACTAGCGGGCAGTACAATGAGCAGTTCTTC; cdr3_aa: CASSAKTSGQYNEQFF
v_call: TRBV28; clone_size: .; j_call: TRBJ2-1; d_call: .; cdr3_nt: TGTGCCAGCAGTGAGGGACGGCGATACAATGAGCAGTTCTTC; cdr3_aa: CASSEGRRYNEQFF
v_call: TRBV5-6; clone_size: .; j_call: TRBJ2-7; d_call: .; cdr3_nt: TGTGCCAGCAGCTTGACAGACTACGAGCAGTACTTC; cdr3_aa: CASSLTDYEQYF
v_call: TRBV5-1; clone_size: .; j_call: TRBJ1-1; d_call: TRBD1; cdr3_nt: TGCGCCAGCAGCTTGGGGACAGGGAAGGTCACTGAAGCTTTCTTT; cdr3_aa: CASSLGTGKVTEAFF
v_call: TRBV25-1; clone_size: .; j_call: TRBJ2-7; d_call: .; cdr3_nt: TGTGCCAGCAGTGAAGGGACTGGGTCCTACGAGCAGTACTTC; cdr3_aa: CASSEGTGSYEQYF
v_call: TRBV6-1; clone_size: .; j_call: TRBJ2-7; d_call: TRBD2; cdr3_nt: TGTGCCAGCGGTCGGGGGGTCGGGTCCTACGAGCAGTACTTC; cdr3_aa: CASGRGVGSYEQYF
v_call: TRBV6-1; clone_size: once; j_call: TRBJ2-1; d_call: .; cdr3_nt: TGTGCCAGCAGTGATGACAGGTCTTCCTACAATGAGCAGTTCTTC; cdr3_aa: CASSDDRSSYNEQFF
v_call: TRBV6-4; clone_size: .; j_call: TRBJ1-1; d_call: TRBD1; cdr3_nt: TGTGCCAGCAAAAAAGACAGGGATAACACTGAAGCTTTCTTT; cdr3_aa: CASKKDRDNTEAFF
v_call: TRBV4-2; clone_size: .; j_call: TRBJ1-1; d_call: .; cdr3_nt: TGTGCCAGCAGCCAAGACGCTAGGAACACTGAAGCTTTCTTT; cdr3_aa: CASSQDARNTEAFF
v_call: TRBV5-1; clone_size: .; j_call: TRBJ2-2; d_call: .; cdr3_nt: TGCGCCAGCAGCTTGGAGGGGAGCGGAAACACCGGGGAGCTGTTTTTT; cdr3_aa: CASSLEGSGNTGELFF
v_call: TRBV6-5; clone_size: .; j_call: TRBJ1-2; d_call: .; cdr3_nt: TGTGCCAGCAGTTACTCGATGGGCAGCCCACCCTATGGCTACACCTTC; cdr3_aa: CASSYSMGSPPYGYTF
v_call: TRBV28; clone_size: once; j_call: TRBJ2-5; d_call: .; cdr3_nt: TGTGCCAGCAGTCCCCTCGGCCAGACAACAGAGACCCAGTACTTC; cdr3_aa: CASSPLGQTTETQYF
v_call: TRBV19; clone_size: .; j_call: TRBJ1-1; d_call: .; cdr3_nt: TGTGCCAGTAGGCAACAGGGAGAAAGCACTGAAGCTTTCTTT; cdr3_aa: CASRQQGESTEAFF
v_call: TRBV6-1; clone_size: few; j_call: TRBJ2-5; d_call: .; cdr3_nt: TGTGCCAGCAGTGAACCCGGGACACCACAAGAGACCCAGTACTTC; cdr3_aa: CASSEPGTPQETQYF
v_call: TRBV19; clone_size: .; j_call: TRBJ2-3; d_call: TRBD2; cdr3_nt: TGTGCCAGTAGTCGTAGCGGGGGGAGCACAGATACGCAGTATTTT; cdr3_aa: CASSRSGGSTDTQYF
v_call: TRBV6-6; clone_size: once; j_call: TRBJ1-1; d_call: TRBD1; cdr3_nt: TGTGCCAGCAGGGGTACAGGGGTAGGGTACACTGAAGCTTTCTTT; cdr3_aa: CASRGTGVGYTEAFF
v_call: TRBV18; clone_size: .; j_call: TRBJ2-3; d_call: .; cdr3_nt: TGTGCCAGCTCACCCGACTTTACAGATACGCAGTATTTT; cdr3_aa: CASSPDFTDTQYF
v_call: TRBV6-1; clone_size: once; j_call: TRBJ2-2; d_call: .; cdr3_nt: TGTGCCAGCAGTGCTGTGAACACCGGGGAGCTGTTTTTT; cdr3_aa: CASSAVNTGELFF
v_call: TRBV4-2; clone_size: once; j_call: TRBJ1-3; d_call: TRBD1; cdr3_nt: TGTGCCAGCAGCCTTTCAAGGCGGGAGGGGGCTGGTGGAAACACCATATATTTT; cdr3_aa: CASSLSRREGAGGNTIYF
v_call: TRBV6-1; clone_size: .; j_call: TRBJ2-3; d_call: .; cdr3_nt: TGTGCCAGCAGTGAGGGAACTGCATCTAAGCAGTATTTT; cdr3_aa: CASSEGTASKQYF
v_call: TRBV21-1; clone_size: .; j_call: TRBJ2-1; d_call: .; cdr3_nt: TGTGCCAGCAGCTCGGGACTAGCAACACCCAACTCCTACAATGAGCAGTTCTTC; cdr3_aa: CASSSGLATPNSYNEQFF
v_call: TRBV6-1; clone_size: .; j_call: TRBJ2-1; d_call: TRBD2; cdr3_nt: TGTGCCAGCAGTGACCAAAGGGCTAGCGGGTACAATGAGCAGTTCTTC; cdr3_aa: CASSDQRASGYNEQFF
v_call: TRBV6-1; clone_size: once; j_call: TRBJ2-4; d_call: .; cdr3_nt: TGTGCCAGCTTGGACAGAGCCAAAAACATTCAGTACTTC; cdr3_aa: CASLDRAKNIQYF
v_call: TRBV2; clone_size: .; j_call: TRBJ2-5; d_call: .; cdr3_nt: TGTGCCAGCAGTGAAGCCCCCCCGGGAGTCGGGGAGACCCAGTACTTC; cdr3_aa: CASSEAPPGVGETQYF
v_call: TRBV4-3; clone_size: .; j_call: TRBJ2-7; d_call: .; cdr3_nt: TGCGCCAGCAGCCAAGGATACACGACCTCCTACGAGCAGTACTTC; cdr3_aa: CASSQGYTTSYEQYF
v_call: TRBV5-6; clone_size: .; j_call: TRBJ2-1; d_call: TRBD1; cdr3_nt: TGTGCCAGCAGCTCCATGACAGGGGGACTCTACAATGAGCAGTTCTTC; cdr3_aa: CASSSMTGGLYNEQFF
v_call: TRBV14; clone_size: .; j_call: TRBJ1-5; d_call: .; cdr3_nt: TGTGCCAGCAGCCAAGCGGGGGGCAATCAGCCCCAGCATTTT; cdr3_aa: CASSQAGGNQPQHF
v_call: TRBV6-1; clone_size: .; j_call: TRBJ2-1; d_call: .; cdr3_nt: TGTGCCAGCAGTGAAGCCCGAAAACTATGGGAGCAGTTCTTC; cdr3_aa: CASSEARKLWEQFF
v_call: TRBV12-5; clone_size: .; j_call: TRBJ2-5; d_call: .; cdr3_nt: TGTGCTAGTGCCCGCGGCCACGAAGAGACCCAGTACTTC; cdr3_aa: CASARGHEETQYF
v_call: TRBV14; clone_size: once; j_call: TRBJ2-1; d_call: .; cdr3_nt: TGTGCCAGCAGCCAAGGTCCGACGGGAAGTTTTTCCTACAATGAGCAGTTCTTC; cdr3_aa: CASSQGPTGSFSYNEQFF
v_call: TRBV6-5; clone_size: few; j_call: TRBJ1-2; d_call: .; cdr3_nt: TGTGCCAGCAGTGAAGCATGGCTCTATGGCTACACCTTC; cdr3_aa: CASSEAWLYGYTF
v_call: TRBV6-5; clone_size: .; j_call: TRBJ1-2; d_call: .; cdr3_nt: TGTGCCAGCAGTTACTCGAGGGCATACTATGGCTACACCTTC; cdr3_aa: CASSYSRAYYGYTF
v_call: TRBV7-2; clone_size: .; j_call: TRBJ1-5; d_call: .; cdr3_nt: TGTGCCAGCAGCTTGTCGATTAATCAGCCCCAGCATTTT; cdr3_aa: CASSLSINQPQHF
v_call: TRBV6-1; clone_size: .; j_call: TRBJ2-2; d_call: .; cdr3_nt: TGTGCCAGCAGTTGGGGAGGCGGCGGGGAGCTGTTTTTT; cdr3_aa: CASSWGGGGELFF
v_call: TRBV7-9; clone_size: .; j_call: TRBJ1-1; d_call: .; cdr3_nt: TGTGCCACGAAAAACACGAACACTGAAGCTTTCTTT; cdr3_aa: CATKNTNTEAFF
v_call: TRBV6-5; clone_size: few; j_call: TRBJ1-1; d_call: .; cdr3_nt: TGTGCCAGCAGCCACGCGGGACAGAACACTGAAGCTTTCTTT; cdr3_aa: CASSHAGQNTEAFF
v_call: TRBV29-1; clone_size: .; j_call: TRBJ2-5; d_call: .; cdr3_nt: TGCAGCGGGGGGCGGGGGCAAGAGACCCAGTACTTC; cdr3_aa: CSGGRGQETQYF
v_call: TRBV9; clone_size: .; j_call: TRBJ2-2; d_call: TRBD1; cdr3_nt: TGTGCCAGCAGCGTAAGGACAGGCACCGGGGAGCTGTTTTTT; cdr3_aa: CASSVRTGTGELFF
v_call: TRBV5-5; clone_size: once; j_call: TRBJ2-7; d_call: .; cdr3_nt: TGTGCCAGCAGCTTCTTAGGGGGTGTTCATGGAGAGCAGTACTTC; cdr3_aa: CASSFLGGVHGEQYF
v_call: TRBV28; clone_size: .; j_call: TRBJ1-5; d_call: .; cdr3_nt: TGTGCCAGCAGTTTAGATGGGGTCGGCAATCAGCCCCAGCATTTT; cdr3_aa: CASSLDGVGNQPQHF
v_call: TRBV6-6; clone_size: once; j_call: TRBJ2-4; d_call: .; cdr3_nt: TGTGCCAGCAGACCCGGGCAGGGTATTAACATTCAGTACTTC; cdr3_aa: CASRPGQGINIQYF
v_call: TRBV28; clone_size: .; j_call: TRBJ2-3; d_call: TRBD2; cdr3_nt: TGTGCCAGCAGATCCTGGGGGCTAGCGGGAGAGGGGGTCACAGATACGCAGTATTTT; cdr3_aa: CASRSWGLAGEGVTDTQYF
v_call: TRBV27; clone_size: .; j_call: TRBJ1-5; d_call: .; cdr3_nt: TGTGCCAGCAGTTTTGCGAGGGCTCAGCCCCAGCATTTT; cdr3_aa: CASSFARAQPQHF
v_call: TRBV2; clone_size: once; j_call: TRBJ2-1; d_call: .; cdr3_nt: TGTGCCATCGTCCCGGGGCAGGGCCCTGAGCAGTTCTTC; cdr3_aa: CAIVPGQGPEQFF
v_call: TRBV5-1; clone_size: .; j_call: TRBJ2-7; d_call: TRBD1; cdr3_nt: TGCGCCAGCAGCGCGGGACAGGGGTCCTACGAGCAGTACTTC; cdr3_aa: CASSAGQGSYEQYF
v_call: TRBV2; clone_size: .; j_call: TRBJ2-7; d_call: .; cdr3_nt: TGTGCCAGCAGTTCACGGGGTGAGAACGAGCAGTACTTC; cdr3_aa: CASSSRGENEQYF
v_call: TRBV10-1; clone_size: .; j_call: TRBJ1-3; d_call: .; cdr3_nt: TGCGCCAGCAGTGATCCGGGGAAATCTGGAAACACCATATATTTT; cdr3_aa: CASSDPGKSGNTIYF
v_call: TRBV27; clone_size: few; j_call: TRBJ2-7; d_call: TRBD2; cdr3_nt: TGTGCCAGCAGTTCTGGACTAGCGGACTACGAGCAGTACTTC; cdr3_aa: CASSSGLADYEQYF
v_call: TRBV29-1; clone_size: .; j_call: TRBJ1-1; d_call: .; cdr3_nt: TGCAGCGTTGTGAGGACCACTGAAGCTTTCTTT; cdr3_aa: CSVVRTTEAFF
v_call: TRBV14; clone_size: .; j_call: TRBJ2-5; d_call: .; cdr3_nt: TGCGCCAGCAGCCAAGTTTATCAGTCGTCGGGGATTAAAGAGACCCAGTACTTC; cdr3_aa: CASSQVYQSSGIKETQYF
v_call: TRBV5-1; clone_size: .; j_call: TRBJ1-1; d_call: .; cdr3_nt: TGCGCCAGCAGACCCGGACAGCCGAACACTGAAGCTTTCTTT; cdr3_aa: CASRPGQPNTEAFF
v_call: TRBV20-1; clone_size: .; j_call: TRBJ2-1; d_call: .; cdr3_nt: TGCAGTCCTGGGACGGGGAAGTTCTTC; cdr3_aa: CSPGTGKFF
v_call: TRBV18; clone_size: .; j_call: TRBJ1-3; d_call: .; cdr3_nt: TGTGCCAGCTCACCAGATTCACAAGTCTCTGGAAACACCATATATTTT; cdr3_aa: CASSPDSQVSGNTIYF
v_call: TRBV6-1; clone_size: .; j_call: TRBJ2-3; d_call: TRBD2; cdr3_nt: TGTGCCAGCAGTCGTGGGACTAGCGCCGCAGATACGCAGTATTTT; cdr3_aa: CASSRGTSAADTQYF